These T cell receptor beta chains were read from a single sample in a study of beta chain features in type 1 diabetes. Measured with immunoSEQ multiplex PCR; TCRdb has only the in-frame clones, and not every one. Of about 180,000 clones in the sample, 10% to 15% were seen once. The sequencing input was central memory CD4+ T cells from blood. All receptors come from a woman aged 18-29 years in good health. CDR3s include the opening cysteine and the closing phenylalanine or tryptophan. D genes are given only for firm matches. Not all rows give a size; the values are once, few, many and, for expanded clones, a class.

v_call	j_call	clone_size	d_call	cdr3_aa	cdr3_nt
TRBV5-1	TRBJ2-1	NA	TRBD2	CASSPGQTSGNFNEQFF	TGCGCCAGCAGCCCTGGACAGACTAGCGGGAACTTCAATGAGCAGTTCTTC
TRBV30	TRBJ1-4	NA	NA	CAWSQRGSEKLFF	TGTGCCTGGAGTCAAAGGGGATCAGAAAAACTGTTTTTT
TRBV6-6	TRBJ1-5	NA	NA	CASSSDVQPQHF	TGTGCCAGCAGTTCAGATGTGCAGCCCCAGCATTTT
TRBV4-1	TRBJ2-5	NA	TRBD1	CASSQTGLQETQYF	TGCGCCAGCAGCCAGACAGGGTTGCAAGAGACCCAGTACTTC
TRBV19	TRBJ1-2	few	TRBD1	CASSIAGDRRGVGYTF	TGTGCCAGTAGTATAGCTGGGGACAGGAGAGGCGTCGGCTACACCTTC
TRBV9	TRBJ1-4	NA	TRBD1	CASSRQGMGTNEKLFF	TGTGCCAGCAGCCGACAGGGAATGGGCACTAATGAAAAACTGTTTTTT
TRBV30	TRBJ2-3	few	NA	CACTPRGYPTDTQYF	TGTGCCTGCACTCCACGGGGGTATCCCACAGATACGCAGTATTTT
TRBV29-1	TRBJ2-1	NA	NA	CSVVDSSTYNEQFF	TGCAGCGTTGTGGACAGTTCAACCTACAATGAGCAGTTCTTC
TRBV7-2	TRBJ2-6	NA	TRBD1	CASSSPGQSSGANVLTF	TGTGCCAGCAGCTCTCCGGGACAGAGCTCTGGGGCCAACGTCCTGACTTTC
TRBV27	TRBJ2-7	NA	NA	CASSTTGYYYF	TGTGCCAGCAGTACCACAGGATATTACTACTTC
TRBV2	TRBJ2-4	few	TRBD2	CATELTSVGGGIQYF	TGTGCCACCGAGCTGACTAGCGTGGGTGGTGGCATTCAGTACTTC
TRBV29-1	TRBJ2-7	few	TRBD2	CSVPRIAGSYEQYF	TGCAGCGTACCCCGGATAGCGGGTTCCTACGAGCAGTACTTC
TRBV19	TRBJ2-1	few	TRBD2	CASTILAGGPGEQFF	TGTGCCAGTACCATTCTAGCGGGAGGCCCCGGTGAGCAGTTCTTC
TRBV5-4	TRBJ2-7	NA	NA	CASSLRDKSYEQYF	TGTGCCAGCAGCTTACGGGACAAGAGCTACGAGCAGTACTTC
TRBV5-1	TRBJ2-7	NA	NA	CASSLGTAASEQYF	TGCGCCAGCAGCTTGGGGACAGCCGCCTCGGAGCAGTACTTC
TRBV6-1	TRBJ2-7	NA	TRBD2	CASSIAGETHEQYF	TGTGCCAGCAGTATAGCGGGAGAAACCCACGAGCAGTACTTC
TRBV5-1	TRBJ2-6	few	TRBD2	CASSLAGTGANVLTF	TGCGCCAGCAGCTTAGCGGGAACTGGGGCCAACGTCCTGACTTTC
TRBV10-3	TRBJ2-4	few	NA	CAISEDRVWGGMAKNIQYF	TGTGCCATCAGTGAAGACAGGGTGTGGGGAGGAATGGCCAAAAACATTCAGTACTTC
TRBV5-1	TRBJ2-7	NA	TRBD1	CASSFGTVGVDEQYF	TGCGCCAGCAGCTTCGGGACAGTCGGGGTGGACGAGCAGTACTTC
TRBV27	TRBJ2-5	few	NA	CASSSVYQETQYF	TGTGCCAGCAGTTCAGTGTACCAAGAGACCCAGTACTTC